The 20 T cell receptor beta chains presented below share a single source sample, sequenced in a study of T cell repertoires in cytomegalovirus infection. TCRdb re-analysed the reads in MiXCR, keeping a single row per CDR3 protein. The data hold around 300,000 distinct CDR3 sequences, with about 23% observed a single time. Sample: PBMCs. Every receptor here comes from a human donor in good health (CMV status not recorded). Some clones in this sample may be carry-over from other donors' samples.

This clonotype came up many times. The rearrangement joins TRBV12-3 or TRBV12-4 to TRBJ1-1, with TRBD1 matching over 7 bases. Losses at the gene ends were 7 bases for V and 1 base for J; bases not matched to a gene: 12. CDR3 length equals 16 residues. The CDR3 DNA follows: TGTGCCAGCACCCCCCTACAGGGGCGCACGAACACTGAAGCTTTCTTT. This translates into CASTPLQGRTNTEAFF.

This clonotype was picked up many times. The CDR3 DNA reads TGTGCCAGCAGCTTAGTTCGCCGCTTCTATGGCTACACCTTC. Protein sequence: CASSLVRRFYGYTF. The V gene is TRBV7-2, the J gene TRBJ1-2; no firm D call. Germline CDR1 is SGHTA and CDR2 is FQGNSA. The V end lost 1 base, the J end lost 4 bases, and 10 bases lay between the germline ends. The length of the CDR3 is 14 residues.

The rearrangement joins TRBV20-1 to TRBJ2-7; 8 nucleotides align to TRBD1. The J segment lost 2 bases and the V segment lost 7 bases, leaving 13 bases of the junction unmatched. This CDR3 is 15 amino acids long. CDR1 is DFQATT and CDR2 is SNEGSKA in the germline V gene (reference sequence). The CDR3 DNA reads TGCAGTGTCACAAACACAGGGGGGATAACCTACGAGCAGTACTTC. This translates into CSVTNTGGITYEQYF.

There are many counts of this clonotype. The gene calls are TRBV7-8 and TRBJ2-6, with 8 nucleotides matching TRBD1. The CDR3 length is 15 residues. CDR1 is SGHVS and CDR2 is FQNEAQ in the germline V gene. The junction had 10 bases not matched to a gene; V was cut back by 8 bases and J by 7 bases. The CDR3 is CASGSADRGANVLTF. The CDR3 DNA sequence: TGTGCCAGCGGATCAGCAGACAGGGGAGCCAACGTCCTGACTTTC.

This clonotype was recorded at least ten times. V gene TRBV10-3 combines with J gene TRBJ1-4; 8 bases match TRBD1. The CDR3 contains 13 residues. Germline V CDR1 and CDR2: ENHRY, SYGVKD. With V trimmed by 8 bases and J by 6 bases, 5 bases remained unmatched. The CDR3 loop reads CAIGQGADEKLFF. CDR3 nucleotides: TGTGCCATCGGACAGGGAGCGGATGAAAAACTGTTTTTT.

The V and J genes are TRBV5-4 and TRBJ2-4; unclear D gene. The V end was cut by 4 bases, the J end by 3 bases, with 11 bases between. This CDR3 comprises 14 residues. The germline gives CDR1 SGHNT, CDR2 YYREEE (reference sequence). CDR3 nucleotides: TGTGCCAGCAGCGTGGGTGATGGCAAAAACATTCAGTACTTC. It encodes CASSVGDGKNIQYF.

This clonotype was seen at least ten times. This chain uses TRBV7-2 with TRBJ1-2; 7 bases map to TRBD1. The germline CDR1 and CDR2 sequences are SGHTA and FQGNSA. V dropped 5 bases and J dropped 2; count of bases not matched to a gene: 5. CDR3 size: 14 residues. The CDR3 is CASSEDRSNYGYTF. The CDR3 DNA reads TGTGCCAGCAGCGAGGACAGGTCGAACTATGGCTACACCTTC.

The chain has TRBV12-3 or TRBV12-4 and TRBJ1-3; a possible D gene is TRBD1 (5 bases). With 6 bases removed from V and 13 bases from J, the gap between germline ends came to 22 bases. The CDR3 length is 14 residues. The CDR3 DNA follows: TGTGCCAGCAGCTCGGGCCTCATCGGAGCAGGGATATATTTT. Its protein product is CASSSGLIGAGIYF.

This clonotype was observed a handful of times. The V gene is TRBV6-1, the J gene TRBJ2-5, with TRBD2 matching 15 bases. The CDR3 contains 17 residues. From germline, CDR1 is MNHNS and CDR2 SASEGT. V lost 5 bases and J lost 2; bases outside the gene matches: 6. CDR3 residues: CASSPGLAGGLQETQYF. In DNA, the CDR3 is TGTGCCAGCAGTCCCGGACTAGCGGGGGGGTTACAAGAGACCCAGTACTTC.

The V gene is TRBV7-9, the J gene TRBJ2-5; D not certain. The germline V and J ends were trimmed by 1 base and 1 base, with 7 bases remaining between them. Germline V lookup: CDR1 SEHNR, CDR2 FQNEAQ (reference sequence). This CDR3 comprises 14 residues. The CDR3 sequence is CASSLDRFQETQYF. CDR3 nucleotides: TGTGCCAGCAGCTTAGATCGGTTCCAAGAGACCCAGTACTTC.

This clonotype was seen at least ten times. The chain recombines TRBV7-6 with TRBJ1-1; no clear D. CDR3 length: 13 residues. Trimming pared 2 bases from V and 1 base from J, leaving 5 bases between. The germline CDR1 and CDR2 sequences are SGHVS and FNYEAQ. CDR3 DNA sequence: TGTGCCAGCAGCTTACAGCAGAACACTGAAGCTTTCTTT. Translating it yields CASSLQQNTEAFF.

The chain has TRBV29-1 and TRBJ2-3, with D perhaps matching TRBD1 (5 bases). V lost 1 base to trimming and J lost 0 bases, with 17 bases between them. This CDR3 is 17 amino acids long. CDR1 is SQVTM, CDR2 ANQGSEA, per germline. The CDR3 loop is CSVEVEQGAYSTDTQYF. The CDR3 DNA reads TGCAGCGTTGAAGTGGAGCAGGGTGCCTATAGCACAGATACGCAGTATTTT.

The table lists this clonotype with a few counts. The chain employs TRBV6-1 and TRBJ2-1; the D call may be TRBD1 or TRBD2 (5 bases each). The V end lost 5 bases, the J end lost 8 bases, and 13 bases lay between the germline ends. The germline CDR1 and CDR2 sequences are MNHNS and SASEGT. This CDR3 is built from 13 residues. This CDR3 reads CASSRRQGDEQFF. The CDR3, as DNA: TGTGCCAGCAGTAGGCGCCAGGGAGATGAGCAGTTCTTC.

This clonotype has at least ten counts. J is TRBJ2-3 and V is TRBV7-2; weak D call: TRBD2 (6 bases). Per germline, CDR1 SGHTA and CDR2 FQGNSA. The length of the CDR3 is 15 residues. V dropped 2 bases and J dropped 6 bases, with 15 bases sitting between them. Here the CDR3 DNA reads TGTGCCAGCAGCTTATTTGGAGGGCCTGGGGATACGCAGTATTTT. Translating gives CASSLFGGPGDTQYF.

V gene TRBV6-5 combines with J gene TRBJ2-7, with a weak D call TRBD1 (5 bases). The germline V and J ends were trimmed by 4 bases and 6 bases, with 16 bases remaining between them. Germline loops: CDR1 MNHEY, CDR2 SVGAGI. The CDR3 is 14 amino acids. The CDR3 loop reads CASSLLRVAGEQYV. The CDR3 region has the DNA TGTGCCAGCAGTTTACTCAGGGTAGCAGGCGAGCAGTACGTC.

The chain joins TRBV5-4 to TRBJ2-3; tentative D call: TRBD2 (7 bases). Germline-derived CDR1 and CDR2 are SGHNT and YYREEE (reference sequence). Trimming took 0 bases from V and 5 from J, leaving 16 bases between them. CDR3 size: 16 residues. In DNA form, the CDR3 reads TGTGCCAGCAGCTTGGGACTAGCTAGGGGGGGAGATACGCAGTATTTT. It yields the protein CASSLGLARGGDTQYF.

The chain recombines TRBV7-6 with TRBJ1-6; 7 bases match TRBD1. Germline CDR1 and CDR2: SGHVS and FNYEAQ. This CDR3 contains 14 residues. With V trimmed by 4 bases and J by 4 bases, 1 base remained unmatched. The CDR3 loop reads CASSSRGYNSPLHF. The CDR3 DNA sequence: TGTGCCAGCAGCTCCAGGGGGTATAATTCACCCCTCCACTTT.

This clonotype was seen a handful of times. The V and J genes are TRBV6-1 and TRBJ2-1; a possible D gene is TRBD2 (7 bases). With 4 bases removed from V and 4 bases from J, the gap between germline ends came to 14 bases. CDR1 is MNHNS, CDR2 SASEGT, per germline. The CDR3 has 15 amino acids. The CDR3 reads CASSVGGGLYNEQFF. As DNA, the CDR3 is TGTGCCAGCAGTGTGGGCGGGGGCCTTTACAATGAGCAGTTCTTC.

In its sample, this clonotype was seen many times. The rearrangement uses TRBV7-2 and TRBJ2-7; 8 bases map to TRBD1. Germline trimming cut 0 bases from V and 1 base from J; bases unmatched to any gene: 5. CDR3 length equals 16 residues. CDR1 SGHTA and CDR2 FQGNSA come from the germline V gene. CDR3 region: CASSLAATGGSYEQYF. The CDR3 DNA follows: TGTGCCAGCAGCTTAGCCGCCACAGGGGGATCCTACGAGCAGTACTTC.

The chain is built from TRBV4-1 and TRBJ2-7, with 9 bases that match TRBD2. V shed 0 bases, J shed 9 bases, and the junction held 15 bases outside the gene matches. This CDR3 region has 17 residues. CDR1 and CDR2 (germline): MGHRA, YSYEKL. The CDR3, as DNA: TGCGCCAGCAGCCAAGAATGGAGCGGGGGGTCCACGACGTTGCAGTACTTC. It translates to CASSQEWSGGSTTLQYF.